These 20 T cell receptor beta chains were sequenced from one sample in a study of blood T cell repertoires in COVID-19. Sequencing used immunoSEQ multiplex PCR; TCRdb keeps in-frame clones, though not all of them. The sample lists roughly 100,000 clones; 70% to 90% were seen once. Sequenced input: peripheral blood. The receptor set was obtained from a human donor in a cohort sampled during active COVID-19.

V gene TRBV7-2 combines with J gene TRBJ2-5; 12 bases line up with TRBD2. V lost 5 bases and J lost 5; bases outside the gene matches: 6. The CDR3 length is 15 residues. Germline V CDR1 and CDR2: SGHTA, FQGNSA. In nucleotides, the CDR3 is TGTGCCAGCAGCCCGACTAGCGGGAGCGGGGAGACCCAGTACTTC. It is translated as CASSPTSGSGETQYF. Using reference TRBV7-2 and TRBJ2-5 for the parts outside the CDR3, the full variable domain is GAGVSQSPSNKVTEKGKDVELRCDPISGHTALYWYRQSLGQGLEFLIYFQGNSAPDKSGLPSDRFSAERTGGSVSTLTIQRTQQEDSAVYLCASSPTSGSGETQYFGPGTRLLVL.

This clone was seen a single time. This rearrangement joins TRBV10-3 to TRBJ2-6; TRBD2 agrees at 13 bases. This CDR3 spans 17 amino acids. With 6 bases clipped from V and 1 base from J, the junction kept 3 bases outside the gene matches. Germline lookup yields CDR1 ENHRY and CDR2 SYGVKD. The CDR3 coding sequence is TGTGCCATCAGAGGACTAGCGGGAGTGTCTGGGGCCAACGTCCTGACTTTC. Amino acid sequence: CAIRGLAGVSGANVLTF.

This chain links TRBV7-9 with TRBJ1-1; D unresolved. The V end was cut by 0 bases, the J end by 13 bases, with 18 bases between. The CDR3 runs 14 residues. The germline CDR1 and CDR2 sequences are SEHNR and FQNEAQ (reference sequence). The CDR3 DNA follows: TGTGCCAGCAGCTTAGCGCCGGGGTCCGGGGTCGGTTTCTTT. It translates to CASSLAPGSGVGFF. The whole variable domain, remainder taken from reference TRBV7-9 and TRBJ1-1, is DTGVSQNPRHKITKRGQNVTFRCDPISEHNRLYWYRQTLGQGPEFLTYFQNEAQLEKSRLLSDRFSAERPKGSFSTLEIQRTEQGDSAMYLCASSLAPGSGVGFFGQGTRLTVV.

The CDR3 nucleotides are TGTGCCAGTAGTATGGTGGGAGATGAGCAGTTCTTC. It is translated as CASSMVGDEQFF. This chain links TRBV19 with TRBJ2-1, with a possible D match to TRBD2 (5 bases). The CDR3 is made up of 12 amino acids. The ends were cut back, 3 bases at V and 8 bases at J, with 8 bases in the middle. Germline CDR1 and CDR2: LNHDA and SQIVND (reference sequence).

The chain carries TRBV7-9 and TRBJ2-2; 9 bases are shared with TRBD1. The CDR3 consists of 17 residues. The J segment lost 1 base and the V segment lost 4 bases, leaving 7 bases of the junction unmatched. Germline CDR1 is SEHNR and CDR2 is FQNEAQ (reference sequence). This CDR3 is CASSSLPGQGNTGELFF. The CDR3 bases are TGTGCCAGCAGCTCGCTCCCGGGACAGGGGAACACCGGGGAGCTGTTTTTT.

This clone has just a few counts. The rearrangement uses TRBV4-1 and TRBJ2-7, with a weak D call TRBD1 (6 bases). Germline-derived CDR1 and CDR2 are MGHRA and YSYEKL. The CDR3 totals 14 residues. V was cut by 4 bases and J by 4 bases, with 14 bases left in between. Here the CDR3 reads CASSPPTGPYEQYF. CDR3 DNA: TGCGCCAGCAGCCCACCCACAGGGCCTTACGAGCAGTACTTC.

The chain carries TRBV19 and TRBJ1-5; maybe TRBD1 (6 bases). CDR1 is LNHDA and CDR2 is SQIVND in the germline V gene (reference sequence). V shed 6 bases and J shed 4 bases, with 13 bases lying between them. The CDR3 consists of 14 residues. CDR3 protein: CASRYRERNQPQHF. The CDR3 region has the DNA TGTGCCAGTAGGTACAGGGAACGAAATCAGCCCCAGCATTTT.

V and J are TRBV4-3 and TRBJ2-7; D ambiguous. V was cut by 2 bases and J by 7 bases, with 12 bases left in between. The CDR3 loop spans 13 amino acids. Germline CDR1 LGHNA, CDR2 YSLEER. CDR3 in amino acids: CASSQTSPGEQYF. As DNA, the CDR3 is TGCGCCAGCAGCCAAACCTCCCCCGGGGAGCAGTACTTC.

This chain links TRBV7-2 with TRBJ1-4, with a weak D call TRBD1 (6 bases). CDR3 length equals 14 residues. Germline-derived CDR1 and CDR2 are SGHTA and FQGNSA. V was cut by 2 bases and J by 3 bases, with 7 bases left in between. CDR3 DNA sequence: TGTGCCAGCAGCTTATACAGGGCTAATGAAAAACTGTTTTTT. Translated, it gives CASSLYRANEKLFF.

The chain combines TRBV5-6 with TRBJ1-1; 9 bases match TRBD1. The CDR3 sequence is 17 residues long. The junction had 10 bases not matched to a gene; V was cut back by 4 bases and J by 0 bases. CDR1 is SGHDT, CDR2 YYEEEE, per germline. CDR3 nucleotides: TGTGCCAGCAGCCCAACAGGGGGCGGGCGGTTGAACACTGAAGCTTTCTTT. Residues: CASSPTGGGRLNTEAFF.

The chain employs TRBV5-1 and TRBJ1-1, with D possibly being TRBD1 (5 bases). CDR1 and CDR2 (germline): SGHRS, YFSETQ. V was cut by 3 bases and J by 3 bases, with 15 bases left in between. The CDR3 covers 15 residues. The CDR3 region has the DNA TGCGCCAGCAGCTCTGGGCAGGGTTTGGACACTGAAGCTTTCTTT. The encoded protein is CASSSGQGLDTEAFF.

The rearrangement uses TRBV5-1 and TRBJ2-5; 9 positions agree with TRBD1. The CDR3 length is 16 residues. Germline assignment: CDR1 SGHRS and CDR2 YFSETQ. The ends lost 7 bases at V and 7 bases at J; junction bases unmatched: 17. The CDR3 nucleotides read TGCGCCAGCGACGAGGCCGGGACAGGGATCCGGGGGACCCAGTACTTC. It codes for CASDEAGTGIRGTQYF. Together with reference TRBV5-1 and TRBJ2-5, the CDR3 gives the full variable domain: KAGVTQTPRYLIKTRGQQVTLSCSPISGHRSVSWYQQTPGQGLQFLFEYFSETQRNKGNFPGRFSGRQFSNSRSEMNVSTLELGDSALYLCASDEAGTGIRGTQYFGPGTRLLVL.

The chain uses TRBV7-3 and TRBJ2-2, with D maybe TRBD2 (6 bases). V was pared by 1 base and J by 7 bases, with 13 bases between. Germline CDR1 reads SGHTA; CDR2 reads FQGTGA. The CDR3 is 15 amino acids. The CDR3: CASSLNGRGNGELFF. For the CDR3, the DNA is TGTGCCAGCAGCTTAAACGGGAGAGGGAACGGGGAGCTGTTTTTT.

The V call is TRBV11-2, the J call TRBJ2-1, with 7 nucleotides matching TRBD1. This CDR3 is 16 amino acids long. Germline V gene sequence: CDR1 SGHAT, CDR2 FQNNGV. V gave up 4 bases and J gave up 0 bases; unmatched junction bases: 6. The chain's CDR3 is CASSSHRGSSYNEQFF. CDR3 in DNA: TGTGCCAGCAGCTCCCACAGGGGAAGCTCCTACAATGAGCAGTTCTTC. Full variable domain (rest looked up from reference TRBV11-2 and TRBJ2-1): EAGVAQSPRYKIIEKRQSVAFWCNPISGHATLYWYQQILGQGPKLLIQFQNNGVVDDSQLPKDRFSAERLKGVDSTLKIQPAKLEDSAVYLCASSSHRGSSYNEQFFGPGTRLTVL.

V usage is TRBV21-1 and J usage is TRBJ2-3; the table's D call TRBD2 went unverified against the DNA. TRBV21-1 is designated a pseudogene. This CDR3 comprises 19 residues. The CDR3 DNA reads TGTGCCAGCAGCAAAGGACTAGCGGGCCGGTTACCCAGCACAGATACGCAGTATTTT. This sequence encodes CASSKGLAGRLPSTDTQYF.

The CDR3: CASSFQGYGYTF. As DNA, the CDR3 is TGTGCCAGCAGTTTTCAGGGGTATGGCTACACCTTC. The chain is built from TRBV6-2 or TRBV6-3 and TRBJ1-2, with D maybe TRBD1 (6 bases). With 4 bases removed from V and 5 bases from J, the gap between germline ends came to 8 bases. CDR3 length: 12 residues. CDR1 and CDR2 (germline): MNHEY, SVGEGT.

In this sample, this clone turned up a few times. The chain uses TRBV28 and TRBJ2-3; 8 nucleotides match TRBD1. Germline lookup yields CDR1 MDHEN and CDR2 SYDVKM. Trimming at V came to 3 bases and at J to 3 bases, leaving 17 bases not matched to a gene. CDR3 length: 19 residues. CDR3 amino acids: CASSLMQGAFSLITDTQYF. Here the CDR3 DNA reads TGTGCCAGCAGTTTGATGCAGGGGGCGTTTTCTCTGATAACAGATACGCAGTATTTT.

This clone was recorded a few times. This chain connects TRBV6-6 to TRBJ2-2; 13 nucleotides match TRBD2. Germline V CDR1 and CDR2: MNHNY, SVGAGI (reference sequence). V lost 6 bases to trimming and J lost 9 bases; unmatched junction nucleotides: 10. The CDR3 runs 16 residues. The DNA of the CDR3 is TGTGCCAGCAGCAATAGGGGACTAGCGGGAATGCGGGAGCTGTTTTTT. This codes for CASSNRGLAGMRELFF.

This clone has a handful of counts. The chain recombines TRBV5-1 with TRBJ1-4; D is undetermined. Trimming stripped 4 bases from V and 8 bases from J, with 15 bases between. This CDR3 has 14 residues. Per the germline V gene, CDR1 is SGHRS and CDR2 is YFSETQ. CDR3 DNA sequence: TGCGCCAGCAGCCCTTCCGGTCAAGTAGAAAAACTGTTTTTT. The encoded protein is CASSPSGQVEKLFF.

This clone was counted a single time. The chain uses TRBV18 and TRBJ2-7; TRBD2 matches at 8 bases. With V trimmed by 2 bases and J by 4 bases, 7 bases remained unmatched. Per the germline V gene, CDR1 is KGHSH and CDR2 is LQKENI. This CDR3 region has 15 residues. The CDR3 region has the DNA TGTGCCAGCTCACCATCCGGGAGGGCCGAGTACGAGCAGTACTTC. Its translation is CASSPSGRAEYEQYF.